This is a list of T cell receptor beta chains from one sample in a study of OX40 agonist ivuxolimab in advanced cancers. Sequencing used immunoSEQ multiplex PCR; TCRdb keeps in-frame clones, though not all of them. The sample yields tens of thousands of clones, more than 70% seen once. The sample in question was CD4+ or CD8+ T cells sorted from blood, obtained in a trial of the OX40 agonist ivuxolimab. The source is an adult with an advanced solid tumor such as melanoma, head and neck, liver or kidney cancer. CDR3s leave out the opening cysteine and the closing phenylalanine or tryptophan. The D gene is left open where the match is weak.

v_call	d_call	j_call	cdr3_aa
TRBV11-2	-	TRBJ2-7	ASSLVPIGPSSPYEQY
TRBV5-1	-	TRBJ2-1	ASSLRGSEQF
TRBV6-1	-	TRBJ2-5	ASSVREETQY
TRBV19	-	TRBJ2-3	ASSIGYLRQAGTDTQY
TRBV19	TRBD2	TRBJ2-7	ASSSTTSGRPNSYEQY
TRBV5-6	-	TRBJ2-6	ASSFVSSGANVLT
TRBV23-1	-	TRBJ2-1	ASSQFSQPKGPYNEQF
TRBV28	-	TRBJ2-6	ASSLGYSGANVLT
TRBV6-1	TRBD1	TRBJ1-4	ASSEMTGGGEKLF
TRBV5-6	-	TRBJ1-2	ASSLTQGNYGYT
TRBV6-1	-	TRBJ1-2	ASSEEYKYGYT
TRBV2	TRBD2	TRBJ2-5	ASSTLAETETQY
TRBV25-1	-	TRBJ2-2	ASSDPRTLNTGELF
TRBV11-3	-	TRBJ2-1	ASSLGPSRDEQF
TRBV5-5	-	TRBJ2-5	ASSLLQLQETQY
TRBV15	-	TRBJ2-2	ATSRGTGVGTGELF
TRBV10-3	TRBD1	TRBJ1-1	AITQGDRTEAF
TRBV11-2	-	TRBJ2-1	ASSQTSRYNEQF
TRBV4-2	-	TRBJ2-1	ASSQDMRNEQF
TRBV18	TRBD1	TRBJ1-1	ASSPTEGAPDTEAF
TRBV5-1	TRBD2	TRBJ2-5	ASSWQAGRGETQY
TRBV11-3	-	TRBJ2-5	ASSLRFVQAQY
TRBV19	TRBD1	TRBJ1-2	ASSKRTGVINYGYT
TRBV6-1	-	TRBJ2-7	ASSESGNHYEQY
TRBV19	-	TRBJ2-5	ASSILEQQETQY
TRBV7-6	TRBD1	TRBJ2-1	ASSLEGTGVRNEQF
TRBV19	TRBD2	TRBJ2-3	ASRTSGSGNTQY
TRBV6-5	-	TRBJ2-1	ASSPDRYPYNEQF
TRBV7-9	-	TRBJ2-7	ASSWSTDEQY
TRBV7-9	-	TRBJ1-3	ASSLAGAGNTIY
TRBV18	-	TRBJ2-1	ASSPGLATYNEQF
TRBV6-5	TRBD1	TRBJ2-7	ASRSGTGGSYEQY
TRBV7-6	-	TRBJ1-1	ASSLALGSEAF
TRBV27	TRBD2	TRBJ2-7	ASSSLLAGDVYEQY
TRBV11-2	-	TRBJ2-1	ASSPSPNVMEQF
TRBV5-1	TRBD2	TRBJ2-2	ASSPAGGTGELF
TRBV15	TRBD2	TRBJ2-5	ATSRAVGGRVILETQY
TRBV6-1	TRBD1	TRBJ2-5	ASSDGQGGRETQY
TRBV5-1	TRBD1	TRBJ2-7	ASSLGTGGGEQY
TRBV19	-	TRBJ2-3	ASSRQAGTDTQY
TRBV19	-	TRBJ2-7	ASRKGQRSGEQY
TRBV19	-	TRBJ2-7	ASTKSGSSYEQY
TRBV29-1	TRBD1	TRBJ2-3	SVETGLLDTQY
TRBV5-6	-	TRBJ1-4	ASAGSINEKLF
TRBV4-1	TRBD1	TRBJ1-3	ASSQSPLDRERNTIY
TRBV14	-	TRBJ1-6	ASSVTGWGSPLH
TRBV5-1	-	TRBJ2-1	ASSLGTSSYNEQF
TRBV7-9	-	TRBJ2-3	ASSLSSGTLTDTQY
TRBV11-2	TRBD2	TRBJ2-1	ASSQTTSGIRNEQF
TRBV6-6	-	TRBJ1-5	ASRPVGGGNQPQH
TRBV15	-	TRBJ1-5	ATSRGSYSNQPQH
TRBV29-1	TRBD1	TRBJ2-7	SVTGAYEQY
TRBV28	TRBD1	TRBJ2-1	ASRSTGGSYNEQF
TRBV5-1	-	TRBJ1-1	ASSLVGATEAF